A selection of T cell receptor beta chains follows, all from one sample in a study of control samples from healthy donors and cancer patients. TCRdb's copy holds only in-frame clones and misses some; the assay was immunoSEQ multiplex PCR. The sample lists about 60,000 clones, 65% to 90% occurring once. Sequenced: blood. Receptors were obtained from a man between 35 and 55 years old in good health. CDR3s include the opening cysteine and the closing phenylalanine or tryptophan. D genes are given only for firm matches.

v_call: TRBV13; j_call: TRBJ2-5; d_call: .; cdr3_aa: CASSLGGQETQYF
v_call: TRBV5-5; j_call: TRBJ2-3; d_call: .; cdr3_aa: CASSLEGGYRTDTQYF
v_call: TRBV9; j_call: TRBJ1-1; d_call: .; cdr3_aa: CASSVGWGLVTEAFF
v_call: TRBV13; j_call: TRBJ2-3; d_call: .; cdr3_aa: CASSLNPLRAGTQYF
v_call: TRBV6-1; j_call: TRBJ1-5; d_call: .; cdr3_aa: CASSETPMRNQPQHF
v_call: TRBV5-1; j_call: TRBJ1-4; d_call: .; cdr3_aa: CASSTLGGREEKLFF
v_call: TRBV18; j_call: TRBJ1-6; d_call: .; cdr3_aa: CASSPDRNSPLHF
v_call: TRBV20-1; j_call: TRBJ1-2; d_call: TRBD1; cdr3_aa: CSADRGRGYTF
v_call: TRBV7-9; j_call: TRBJ1-1; d_call: TRBD1; cdr3_aa: CASSRGDSQNTEAFF
v_call: TRBV27; j_call: TRBJ1-5; d_call: TRBD1; cdr3_aa: CASSLDRVQPQHF
v_call: TRBV4-3; j_call: TRBJ2-4; d_call: TRBD1; cdr3_aa: CASSQEVGQGADIQYF
v_call: TRBV5-6; j_call: TRBJ2-1; d_call: TRBD2; cdr3_aa: CASSLELAGPYNEQFF
v_call: TRBV27; j_call: TRBJ1-2; d_call: .; cdr3_aa: CASRAIANYGYTF
v_call: TRBV7-2; j_call: TRBJ1-4; d_call: .; cdr3_aa: CASSLDSGANEKLFF
v_call: TRBV30; j_call: TRBJ2-1; d_call: TRBD2; cdr3_aa: CAWSVLGGGVHNEQFF
v_call: TRBV3-1/TRBV3-2; j_call: TRBJ1-1; d_call: TRBD1; cdr3_aa: CASSGDRGQTEAFF
v_call: TRBV4-1; j_call: TRBJ1-4; d_call: .; cdr3_aa: CASSQDGDSTNEKLFF
v_call: TRBV6-4; j_call: TRBJ2-7; d_call: TRBD2; cdr3_aa: CASSEGTSVAYEQYF
v_call: TRBV5-1; j_call: TRBJ2-7; d_call: TRBD1; cdr3_aa: CASSPRQGATYEQYF
v_call: TRBV5-1; j_call: TRBJ1-4; d_call: .; cdr3_aa: CASSFRGDLAELFF
v_call: TRBV10-3; j_call: TRBJ2-2; d_call: .; cdr3_aa: CAISALSESNTGELFF
v_call: TRBV7-7; j_call: TRBJ2-4; d_call: .; cdr3_aa: CASSPGPADGKNIQYF
v_call: TRBV19; j_call: TRBJ2-3; d_call: TRBD2; cdr3_aa: CASSSIAGVADTQYF
v_call: TRBV6-1; j_call: TRBJ2-7; d_call: TRBD2; cdr3_aa: CASSEGLAVSYEQYF
v_call: TRBV27; j_call: TRBJ2-3; d_call: .; cdr3_aa: CASSLWREADTQYF
v_call: TRBV4-3; j_call: TRBJ2-3; d_call: .; cdr3_aa: CASSQELAPSTDTQYF
v_call: TRBV7-2; j_call: TRBJ1-2; d_call: .; cdr3_aa: CASSLAQRYGYTF
v_call: TRBV4-3; j_call: TRBJ1-4; d_call: .; cdr3_aa: CASSHAWGGTNEKLFF
v_call: TRBV29-1; j_call: TRBJ1-2; d_call: TRBD1; cdr3_aa: CSDGTGFGYTF
v_call: TRBV7-9; j_call: TRBJ2-1; d_call: TRBD2; cdr3_aa: CASSSGLAGGADEQFF
v_call: TRBV7-9; j_call: TRBJ2-3; d_call: TRBD2; cdr3_aa: CASSDTSGGASTQYF
v_call: TRBV5-1; j_call: TRBJ2-1; d_call: .; cdr3_aa: CASSPEGFSKLEQFF
v_call: TRBV27; j_call: TRBJ1-2; d_call: .; cdr3_aa: CASSWTVYGGYTF
v_call: TRBV27; j_call: TRBJ2-6; d_call: .; cdr3_aa: CATSSGANVLTF
v_call: TRBV29-1; j_call: TRBJ1-3; d_call: .; cdr3_aa: CSVEQGNTIYF
v_call: TRBV30; j_call: TRBJ2-5; d_call: .; cdr3_aa: CAWNRGLGETQYF
v_call: TRBV28; j_call: TRBJ1-4; d_call: .; cdr3_aa: CASSLINGGAANEKLFF
v_call: TRBV10-3; j_call: TRBJ2-1; d_call: TRBD2; cdr3_aa: CAISPGLADYNEQFF
v_call: TRBV28; j_call: TRBJ2-1; d_call: .; cdr3_aa: CASSTVSSYNEQFF
v_call: TRBV20-1; j_call: TRBJ2-1; d_call: .; cdr3_aa: CSADKENEQFF
v_call: TRBV7-9; j_call: TRBJ1-1; d_call: .; cdr3_aa: CASSPRDLNTEAFF
v_call: TRBV6-2/TRBV6-3; j_call: TRBJ2-2; d_call: TRBD2; cdr3_aa: CASSYDSGRHTGELFF
v_call: TRBV7-9; j_call: TRBJ1-6; d_call: .; cdr3_aa: CASSLETAAYNSPLHF
v_call: TRBV4-3; j_call: TRBJ1-5; d_call: .; cdr3_aa: CASSQDFDQPQHF